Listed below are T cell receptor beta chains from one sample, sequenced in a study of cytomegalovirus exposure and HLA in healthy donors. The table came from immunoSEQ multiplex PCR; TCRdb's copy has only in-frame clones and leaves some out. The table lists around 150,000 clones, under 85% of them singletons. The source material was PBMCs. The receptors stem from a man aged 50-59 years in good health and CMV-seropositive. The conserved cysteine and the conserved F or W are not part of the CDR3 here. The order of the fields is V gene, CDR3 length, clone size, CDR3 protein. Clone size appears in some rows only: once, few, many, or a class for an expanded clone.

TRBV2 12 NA ASSGTVAGYGYT
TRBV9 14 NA ASSVRLTGDSYEQY
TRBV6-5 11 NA ATSGTGVEKLF
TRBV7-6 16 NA ASSSKRTKGDSGNTIY
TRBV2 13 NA ASTIDSSNTGELF
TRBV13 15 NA ASSLAEDRGRNSPLH
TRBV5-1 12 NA ASSRTSGRYEQY
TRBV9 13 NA ASSAQTGGVGGYT
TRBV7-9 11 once ASSFGGAETQY
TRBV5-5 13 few ASSFGGQSNQPQH
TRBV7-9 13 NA SSSLTQATNEKLF
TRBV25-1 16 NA ARRGLLGGPGGNEKLF
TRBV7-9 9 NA SSTYMDTQY
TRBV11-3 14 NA ASSKAGTSAYNEQF
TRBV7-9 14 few ASSSWTASSTDTQY
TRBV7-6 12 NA ASSLSGGATEAF
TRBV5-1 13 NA ASSLGQGTHNEQF
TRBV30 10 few AWTLSGVEQF
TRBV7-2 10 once ASSLLGDREF
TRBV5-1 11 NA ASSLGGVYEQY
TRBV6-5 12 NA ASSTGQGAPEAF
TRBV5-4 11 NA ASSHTGYNEQF
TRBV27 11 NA ASSPTGGTQAF
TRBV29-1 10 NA SVAPSYNEQF
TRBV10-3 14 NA AISGARDSTTDTQY
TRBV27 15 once ASRDLGAKRITYGYT
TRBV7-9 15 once ASSPRTGGLINYGYT
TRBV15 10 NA ATSRERYEQY
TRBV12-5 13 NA ASGSPWTGAGGYT
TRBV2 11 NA ASSEQVGEKLF
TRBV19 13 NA ASLSWSSGANVLT
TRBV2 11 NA ASSPRVGNEQY
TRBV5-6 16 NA ASSLALWTGRMGSEQF
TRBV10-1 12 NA ASSESFRGAEAF
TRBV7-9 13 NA SSSLAGSGGNEAF
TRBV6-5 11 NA ASSRGRDQPQH
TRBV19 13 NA ASSTGQGYTGELF
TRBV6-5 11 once ASRWDRVDGYT